This T cell receptor (beta chain) was retrieved from a study of blood T cell repertoires in COVID-19. Across the whole study: Acute and convalescent COVID-19 specimens originated in the United States, Italy and Spain. PBMCs, B-cell-depleted T cells, or T cells were the source of the cDNA or gDNA that made up the material.

This clone was recorded only once. With 3 bases clipped from V and 6 bases from J, the junction kept 8 bases outside the gene matches. Germline V gives CDR1 SGHRS, CDR2 YFSETQ. The CDR3 runs to 15 residues. Under the authors' procedure: It was from reference gene primer amplification that nucleated cell counts were estimated. Libraries were prepared by immunoSEQ multiplex PCR; TCRdb keeps only in-frame clonotypes and omits some of them. V, J and clone size were drawn from that table, and D and trimming were deduced from the DNA. Counted here are some 89,000 clones, approximately 89% occurring once; the ten biggest clones make up approximately 2%.

This chain links TRBV5-1 with TRBJ2-1, with 8 bases lining up with TRBD1. The specimen sequenced was peripheral blood. The source of this sequence is a man aged 50 to 60 with acute or convalescent COVID-19. CDR3 sequence: CASSSRQGSFNEQFF. CDR3 in DNA: TGCGCCAGCAGCTCACGACAGGGGTCTTTCAATGAGCAGTTCTTC.